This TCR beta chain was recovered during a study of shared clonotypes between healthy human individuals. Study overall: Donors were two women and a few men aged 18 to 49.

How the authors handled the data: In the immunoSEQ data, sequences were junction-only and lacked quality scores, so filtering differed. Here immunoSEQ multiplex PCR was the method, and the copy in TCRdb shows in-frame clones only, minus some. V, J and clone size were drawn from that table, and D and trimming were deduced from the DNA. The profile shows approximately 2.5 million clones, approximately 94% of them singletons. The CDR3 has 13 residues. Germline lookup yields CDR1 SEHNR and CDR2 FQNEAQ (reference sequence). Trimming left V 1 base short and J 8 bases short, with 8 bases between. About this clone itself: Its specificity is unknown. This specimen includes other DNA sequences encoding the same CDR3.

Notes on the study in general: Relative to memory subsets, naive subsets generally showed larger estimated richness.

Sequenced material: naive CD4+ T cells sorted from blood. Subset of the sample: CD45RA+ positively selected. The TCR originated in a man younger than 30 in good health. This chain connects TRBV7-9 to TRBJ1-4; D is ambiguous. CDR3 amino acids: CASSLVGSEKLFF. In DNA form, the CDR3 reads TGTGCCAGCAGCTTAGTGGGGAGCGAAAAACTGTTTTTT.